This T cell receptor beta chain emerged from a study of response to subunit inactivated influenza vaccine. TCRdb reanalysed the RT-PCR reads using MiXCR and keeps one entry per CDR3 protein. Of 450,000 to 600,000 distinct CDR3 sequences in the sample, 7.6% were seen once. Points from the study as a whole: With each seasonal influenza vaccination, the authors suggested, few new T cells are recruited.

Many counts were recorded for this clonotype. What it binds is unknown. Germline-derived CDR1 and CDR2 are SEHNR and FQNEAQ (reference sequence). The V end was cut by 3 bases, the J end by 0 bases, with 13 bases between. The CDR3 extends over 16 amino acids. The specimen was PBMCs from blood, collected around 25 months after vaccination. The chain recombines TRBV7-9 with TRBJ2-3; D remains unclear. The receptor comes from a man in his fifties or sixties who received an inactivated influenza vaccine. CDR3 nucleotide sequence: TGTGCCAGCAGCTTTCTTGGTTGGTCTAGCACAGATACGCAGTATTTT. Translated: CASSFLGWSSTDTQYF.